This TCR beta chain was obtained from a study of cytomegalovirus exposure and HLA in healthy donors. Study-wide context: A prior study identified 110 million or so unique TCR beta sequences from about 180 million T cells. There were some 410 genotyped donors. Of these, about 86% fell in the genetic ancestry cluster associated with self-reported Caucasian donors.

Note on this clone: Its antigen is as yet unknown.

General study findings and limits: It is likely that the observed cluster of highly shared sequence variants was a sequencing artifact.

With 60 Vbeta and 13 Jbeta primers, the PCR was carried out. Repertoires were generated with immunoSEQ multiplex PCR, while TCRdb's copy carries only in-frame clones and drops some. The data contain roughly 120,000 clones, roughly 74% of them singletons. Trimming pared 5 bases from V and 8 bases from J, leaving 15 bases between. The germline V gene encodes CDR1 MDHEN and CDR2 SYDVKM. CDR3 size: 13 residues. The V gene is TRBV28, the J gene TRBJ1-2; maybe TRBD1 (5 bases). The sample taken for sequencing was PBMCs. This receptor was obtained from a woman aged 45-59 years in good health and CMV-seropositive. The CDR3 is CASSQGGTLGYTF. CDR3 DNA sequence: TGTGCCAGCAGTCAGGGCGGGACCCTCGGCTACACCTTC.